This T cell receptor beta chain was found in a study of T cells after posttransplantation cyclophosphamide (dated by TCRdb to between 2015 and 2016). As for the study more broadly: Using TRB sequencing, the study followed how the T cell repertoire reconstituted after myeloablative bone marrow transplantation in which posttransplantation cyclophosphamide served as GVHD prophylaxis. Samples from 35 PTCy-treated patients and over 15 related bone marrow donors of those patients were subjected to antigen receptor sequencing. Blood from all 30 or so PTCy patients who had 1-year posttransplant specimens underwent TRB sequencing. In 3 patients, up to about 3 additional blood samples taken between 2 and 5.2 years after transplant also underwent TRB sequencing, as did pretransplant blood from 4 patients. TRA and TRB clonality were tightly correlated in 9 or 10 samples, so subsequent TCR analyses focused on TRB only. Public TRB sequences were compared against a database of over 3,600 sequences linked to responses to pathogens, tumor antigens, self-antigens and alloantigens. The study at large found these results: Across some 45 patients, TRB clonality was highly associated with recipient CMV seropositivity and CMV reactivation, and PTCy diversity was similar to diversity in CNI/methotrexate controls. Donor-recipient similarity was low at 1-2 months but rose over the first year, and later blood repertoires were often dominated by donor CD8+ memory clones. The TRB repertoires of T cells infiltrating skin or the GI tract showed only limited overlap with the TRB repertoires found in blood.

Peripheral blood samples were provided by related bone marrow donors on the day of marrow donation. Peripheral blood and bone marrow mononuclear cells were isolated by Ficoll-Hypaque density centrifugation and were cryopreserved. CD4+ and CD8+ T cells, including naive and memory subsets, were sorted by FACS using a FACSAria II. CDR1 GTSNPN and CDR2 SVGIG are derived from the germline V gene (reference sequence). Measured from the cysteine to the phenylalanine, the CDR3 is 14 residues long. Only CDR3 DNA remains: 42 bases, in frame from the first base. TRB sequencing used genomic DNA with the immunoSEQ assay at survey resolution or the hsTCRB kit. On the authors' methods: The immunoSEQ software handled initial read processing, and the LymphoSeq R package was used for repertoire analyses. Clonality was computed as 1 minus normalized Shannon entropy, and a Gini coefficient was also calculated for each TRB dataset. To infer phenotypes in unsorted samples, TRB sequences from sorted subsets of the recipient or donor were mapped onto the unsorted samples of the same recipient. TCRdb provides this immuneACCESS table in a form limited to in-frame rearrangements. Some clones are lacking; in checked studies, under half of them reflect an unresolved V gene, and why the rest are absent is not known. That table gives V, J and clone size, and the DNA gave D and trimming. Here the sample has about 13,000 clones; about 80% occur a single time. Approximately 0.8% of the sample comes from the top ten.

In regard to this clone: This receptor's antigen is unknown. The germline gene is not matched at one end of the junction; a read error may be the cause.

Sequencing was carried out using memory CD4+ T cells sorted from PBMCs. The origin of this receptor is a man between 50 and 59 years old in good health, CMV-negative, and a related stem cell transplant donor. This chain joins TRBV30 to TRBJ1-2, with 8 middle bases fitting TRBD1. CDR3 sequence: CAWRGQVINHGYTF. Here is the DNA: TGTGCCTGGAGGGGACAGGTGATTAACCATGGCTACACCTTC.